Listed below are T cell receptor beta chains from one sample, sequenced in a study of vaccination and CD4 T cells after COVID-19. These receptors are not linked to any known antigen. TCRdb passed the PCR reads through MiXCR, listing each CDR3 protein once. The data show roughly 12,000 distinct CDR3 sequences, more than 45% seen once. The material sequenced was CD4+ T cells from blood, cultured in vitro. The origin of the receptors is a human donor who had recovered from COVID-19. CDR3s include the opening cysteine and the closing phenylalanine or tryptophan. Fields, in order: clone size, V gene, J gene, D gene, CDR3 DNA, CDR3 protein. The D gene is left open where the match is weak. Expanded clones are given a class, and other clones once, few, many or no size at all.

clone_size: .; v_call: TRBV6-1; j_call: TRBJ1-1; d_call: .; cdr3_nt: TGTGCCAGCAATGGGGCTTCGAACACTGAAGCTTTCTTT; cdr3_aa: CASNGASNTEAFF
clone_size: once; v_call: TRBV12-3/TRBV12-4; j_call: TRBJ1-5; d_call: TRBD1; cdr3_nt: TGTGCCAGCAGTGCAGGGGACAGGGTAAATCAGCCCCAGCATTTT; cdr3_aa: CASSAGDRVNQPQHF
clone_size: .; v_call: TRBV20-1; j_call: TRBJ2-7; d_call: TRBD1; cdr3_nt: TGCAGTGCTAGAGAGGGACAGGGGGTACTCGAGCAGTACTTC; cdr3_aa: CSAREGQGVLEQYF
clone_size: .; v_call: TRBV27; j_call: TRBJ2-5; d_call: .; cdr3_nt: TGTGCCAGCAGTTTAGGTCCAGGGCTGACCCAGTACTTC; cdr3_aa: CASSLGPGLTQYF
clone_size: few; v_call: TRBV7-3; j_call: TRBJ1-1; d_call: TRBD1; cdr3_nt: TGTGCCAGCAGCTTGACAGGGCCCAACACTGAAGCTTTCTTT; cdr3_aa: CASSLTGPNTEAFF
clone_size: .; v_call: TRBV28; j_call: TRBJ1-5; d_call: TRBD1; cdr3_nt: TGTGCCAGCAATCGACAGGGTTATCAGCCCCAGCATTTT; cdr3_aa: CASNRQGYQPQHF
clone_size: .; v_call: TRBV27; j_call: TRBJ2-1; d_call: TRBD2; cdr3_nt: TGTGCCAGCAGCCTGACTAGCGGGGTCCCATACAATGAGCAGTTCTTC; cdr3_aa: CASSLTSGVPYNEQFF
clone_size: .; v_call: TRBV20-1; j_call: TRBJ1-1; d_call: TRBD1; cdr3_nt: TGCAGTGCTCGGGACAGCCGGGCAGGGAACACTGAAGCTTTCTTT; cdr3_aa: CSARDSRAGNTEAFF
clone_size: .; v_call: TRBV7-2; j_call: TRBJ2-7; d_call: .; cdr3_nt: TGTGCCAGCAGCTTAAGCCAGGGCTACGAGCAGTACTTC; cdr3_aa: CASSLSQGYEQYF
clone_size: .; v_call: TRBV7-2; j_call: TRBJ1-2; d_call: TRBD1; cdr3_nt: TGTGCCAGCAGCTTAGTTGGTGGCAGGGGGGCACCTAACTATGGCTACACCTTC; cdr3_aa: CASSLVGGRGAPNYGYTF
clone_size: .; v_call: TRBV7-6; j_call: TRBJ2-3; d_call: .; cdr3_nt: TGTGCCAGCAGCTTAGGGCGGCTTGGCACAGATACGCAGTATTTT; cdr3_aa: CASSLGRLGTDTQYF
clone_size: .; v_call: TRBV6-5; j_call: TRBJ1-1; d_call: TRBD1; cdr3_nt: TGTGCCAGCAGTTACCAGGGACAGGGGATGACTGAAGCTTTCTTT; cdr3_aa: CASSYQGQGMTEAFF
clone_size: .; v_call: TRBV6-1; j_call: TRBJ1-1; d_call: .; cdr3_nt: TGTGCCAGCAGTGAAGGGGCAGGATACACTGAAGCTTTCTTT; cdr3_aa: CASSEGAGYTEAFF
clone_size: .; v_call: TRBV20-1; j_call: TRBJ1-5; d_call: .; cdr3_nt: TGCAGTGCTAGGATGGGGATGGGGGATCAGCCCCAGCATTTT; cdr3_aa: CSARMGMGDQPQHF
clone_size: .; v_call: TRBV7-3; j_call: TRBJ2-1; d_call: TRBD2; cdr3_nt: TGTGCCAGCAGCTTGACTAGCAACAATGAGCAGTTCTTC; cdr3_aa: CASSLTSNNEQFF
clone_size: .; v_call: TRBV20-1; j_call: TRBJ2-2; d_call: .; cdr3_nt: TGCAGTGCTAGAGATGGGGGAGGCTTCCCGAACACCGGGGAGCTGTTTTTT; cdr3_aa: CSARDGGGFPNTGELFF
clone_size: .; v_call: TRBV5-1; j_call: TRBJ2-2; d_call: .; cdr3_nt: TGCGCCAGCAGCGCTGGTGTTGGGAGAACGAACACCGGGGAGCTGTTTTTT; cdr3_aa: CASSAGVGRTNTGELFF
clone_size: .; v_call: TRBV20-1; j_call: TRBJ2-2; d_call: TRBD2; cdr3_nt: TGCAGTGCTAGAGATCGGGGAAGGGAGGGCACCGGGGAGCTGTTTTTT; cdr3_aa: CSARDRGREGTGELFF
clone_size: .; v_call: TRBV7-9; j_call: TRBJ1-5; d_call: .; cdr3_nt: TGTGCCAGCAGCTTAAGCGGGGATGGCAATCAGCCCCAGCATTTT; cdr3_aa: CASSLSGDGNQPQHF
clone_size: .; v_call: TRBV6-2/TRBV6-3; j_call: TRBJ1-2; d_call: .; cdr3_nt: TGTGCCAGCAGTTACTCGAGGGCAGGCGTCGGCTATGGCTACACCTTC; cdr3_aa: CASSYSRAGVGYGYTF
clone_size: .; v_call: TRBV11-1; j_call: TRBJ2-5; d_call: TRBD2; cdr3_nt: TGTGCCAGCAGCGCGAGACTAGCGGGGGGGGAGACCCAGTACTTC; cdr3_aa: CASSARLAGGETQYF
clone_size: .; v_call: TRBV6-1; j_call: TRBJ1-5; d_call: .; cdr3_nt: TGTGCCAGCAGCCCCCGTGCGGGGGGCGTAGGGGTCGGGAGCAATCAGCCCCAGCATTTT; cdr3_aa: CASSPRAGGVGVGSNQPQHF
clone_size: few; v_call: TRBV6-1; j_call: TRBJ2-3; d_call: TRBD1; cdr3_nt: TGTGCCAGCAGAGGGACAGGCACAGATACGCAGTATTTT; cdr3_aa: CASRGTGTDTQYF
clone_size: .; v_call: TRBV2; j_call: TRBJ2-1; d_call: TRBD2; cdr3_nt: TGTGCCAGCAGTGTGTTGCGGGTGGGGGGGAATGAGCAGTTCTTC; cdr3_aa: CASSVLRVGGNEQFF
clone_size: .; v_call: TRBV30; j_call: TRBJ2-5; d_call: .; cdr3_nt: TGTGCCTGGACCCCCATACGGGGGAAAGAGACCCAGTACTTC; cdr3_aa: CAWTPIRGKETQYF
clone_size: .; v_call: TRBV7-2; j_call: TRBJ2-5; d_call: .; cdr3_nt: TGTGCCAGCAGCCGGGACGGTAGTGGAGAGACCCAGTACTTC; cdr3_aa: CASSRDGSGETQYF
clone_size: .; v_call: TRBV15; j_call: TRBJ2-5; d_call: .; cdr3_nt: TGTGCCACCAGCCCTGCTCCCGGGGGAGGAGAGACCCAGTACTTC; cdr3_aa: CATSPAPGGGETQYF
clone_size: .; v_call: TRBV19; j_call: TRBJ1-6; d_call: TRBD1; cdr3_nt: TGTGCCAGTAGTATGGGACCCAACAGGGGTTTAGACAATTCACCCCTCCACTTT; cdr3_aa: CASSMGPNRGLDNSPLHF
clone_size: .; v_call: TRBV5-5; j_call: TRBJ2-7; d_call: .; cdr3_nt: TGTGCCAGCAGCCACCGGGGTGGCCCTTACTACGAGCAGTACTTC; cdr3_aa: CASSHRGGPYYEQYF
clone_size: few; v_call: TRBV29-1; j_call: TRBJ1-2; d_call: TRBD1; cdr3_nt: TGCAGCGTTGACAGGACAGGGGGTGCTGGCTACACCTTC; cdr3_aa: CSVDRTGGAGYTF
clone_size: few; v_call: TRBV11-2; j_call: TRBJ2-2; d_call: TRBD1; cdr3_nt: TGTGCCAGCAGCCCTCAACAGGGGGTCGGGGAGCTGTTTTTT; cdr3_aa: CASSPQQGVGELFF
clone_size: few; v_call: TRBV27; j_call: TRBJ2-7; d_call: TRBD2; cdr3_nt: TGTGCCATCAAGAAGACTAGCGGGAGGGCCTACGAGCAGTACTTC; cdr3_aa: CAIKKTSGRAYEQYF
clone_size: few; v_call: TRBV4-1; j_call: TRBJ1-2; d_call: TRBD1; cdr3_nt: TGCGCCAGCAGCCAAAGTCAGGGGGGGCTTGGCTACACCTTC; cdr3_aa: CASSQSQGGLGYTF
clone_size: .; v_call: TRBV6-1; j_call: TRBJ1-2; d_call: TRBD1; cdr3_nt: TGTGCCATACAACAGGGGGTTTCCTATGGCTACACCTTC; cdr3_aa: CAIQQGVSYGYTF
clone_size: .; v_call: TRBV20-1; j_call: TRBJ2-3; d_call: .; cdr3_nt: TGCAGTGCTAGAGGTAAAGGAGATACGCAGTATTTT; cdr3_aa: CSARGKGDTQYF
clone_size: medium-sized; v_call: TRBV24-1; j_call: TRBJ2-7; d_call: .; cdr3_nt: TGTGCCACCAGTGATTCAGGGGCGGGTTACGAGCAGTACTTC; cdr3_aa: CATSDSGAGYEQYF
clone_size: .; v_call: TRBV19; j_call: TRBJ2-2; d_call: .; cdr3_nt: TGTGCCAGTAGTCCCTCTCCGAACACCGGGGAGCTGTTTTTT; cdr3_aa: CASSPSPNTGELFF
clone_size: .; v_call: TRBV19; j_call: TRBJ2-3; d_call: TRBD2; cdr3_nt: TGTGCCAGTAGTAAGCGGGGGCCACGCACAGATACGCAGTATTTT; cdr3_aa: CASSKRGPRTDTQYF
clone_size: .; v_call: TRBV15; j_call: TRBJ1-1; d_call: .; cdr3_nt: TGTGCCACCAGCAGGACGGACAAGGTCGGTAGTGGCACTGAAGCTTTCTTT; cdr3_aa: CATSRTDKVGSGTEAFF
clone_size: .; v_call: TRBV2; j_call: TRBJ1-3; d_call: .; cdr3_nt: TGTGCCAGCAGTGCTGGGGTATCTGGAAACACCATATATTTT; cdr3_aa: CASSAGVSGNTIYF
clone_size: .; v_call: TRBV27; j_call: TRBJ1-1; d_call: .; cdr3_nt: TGTGCCAGCAGTTCCCGAGTGAACACTGAAGCTTTCTTT; cdr3_aa: CASSSRVNTEAFF